This TCR beta chain was documented in a study of blood T cell repertoires in COVID-19. Here immunoSEQ multiplex PCR was the method, and the copy in TCRdb shows in-frame clones only, minus some. The sample shows roughly 280,000 clones, approximately 90% of them seen only once. During the 2 weeks before they entered the study, exposed participants had met someone with a PCR-confirmed or clinician-diagnosed COVID-19 case. Germline V CDR1 and CDR2: MNHEY, SMNVEV (reference sequence). The CDR3 is 14 residues long. V lost 2 bases and J lost 6, with 14 bases in between. Sequencing was performed on PBMCs or T cells enriched from blood (not recorded which). The rearrangement uses TRBV27 and TRBJ2-7; a weak D match, TRBD1 (6 bases). The origin of this receptor is a man aged 40-49 years who had been exposed to COVID-19. Here the CDR3 reads CASSLGQGSGEQYF. CDR3 bases: TGTGCCAGCAGTTTAGGTCAGGGGTCGGGCGAGCAGTACTTC.